A single sample gave rise to the 8 T cell receptor beta chains below, sequenced in a study of shared clonotypes between healthy human individuals. Sequencing used immunoSEQ multiplex PCR; TCRdb keeps in-frame clones, though not all of them. This sample carries 600,000 to 750,000 clones, roughly 91% of them seen once, and the ten largest clones take more than 30%. The sequenced sample consisted of memory CD8+ T cells from PBMCs. Subset specified: CD45RO+ cells pooled with CCR7-negative TemRA cells. These receptors were taken from a young man in good health. Some clones in this sample may be carry-over from other donors' samples.

The V gene is TRBV7-9, the J gene TRBJ1-2, with TRBD1 as a possible D gene (5 bases). This CDR3 has 15 amino acids. Germline V CDR1 and CDR2: SEHNR, FQNEAQ (reference sequence). V was clipped by 7 bases and J by 5 bases, with 20 bases between them. The CDR3 region has the DNA TGTGCCAGCACGCGAGCGCGGGGCCCGTTGTATGGCTACACCTTC. Translated, it gives CASTRARGPLYGYTF.

This clone was picked up one time. The gene calls are TRBV6-5 and TRBJ2-2, with D perhaps TRBD2 (5 bases). CDR3 length equals 14 residues. CDR1 is MNHEY, CDR2 SVGAGI, per germline. The germline V and J ends were trimmed by 3 bases and 7 bases, with 12 bases remaining between them. CDR3 protein: CASSYSDGIGELFF. In nucleotides, the CDR3 is TGTGCCAGCAGTTATTCCGACGGGATCGGGGAGCTGTTTTTT.

This sequence joins TRBV29-1 and TRBJ2-7; 7 bases are shared with TRBD1. Germline-derived CDR1 and CDR2 are SQVTM and ANQGSEA. The CDR3 covers 16 residues. Germline trimming cut 1 base from V and 2 bases from J; bases unmatched to any gene: 11. The DNA for the CDR3 is TGCAGCGTTGAAGCCAAAACGGGACAGAAGACCTACGAGCAGTACTTC. This gives the protein CSVEAKTGQKTYEQYF.

The chain recombines TRBV15 with TRBJ1-6; 7 nucleotides align to TRBD1. The CDR3 totals 19 residues. J lost 0 bases, V lost 3 bases, and 11 bases had no gene match. CDR1 is LNHNV and CDR2 is YYDKDF in the germline V gene (reference sequence). CDR3 sequence (DNA): TGTGCCACCAGCAGCGACTCCAAGACAGGGAGCTCCTATAATTCACCCCTCCACTTT. It yields the protein CATSSDSKTGSSYNSPLHF. Looking up the rest from reference TRBV15 and TRBJ1-6 gives the full variable domain: DAMVIQNPRYQVTQFGKPVTLSCSQTLNHNVMYWYQQKSSQAPKLLFHYYDKDFNNEADTPDNFQSRRPNTSFCFLDIRSPGLGDTAMYLCATSSDSKTGSSYNSPLHFGNGTRLTVT.

This CDR3 is CASSLSARGHEKLFF. CDR3 coding DNA: TGTGCCAGCAGTTTATCCGCCCGAGGGCATGAAAAACTGTTTTTT. The chain employs TRBV27 and TRBJ1-4; no definite D call. V lost 0 bases to trimming and J lost 6 bases, with 11 bases between them. The CDR3 contains 15 residues. Germline-derived CDR1 and CDR2 are MNHEY and SMNVEV (reference sequence).

The V gene is TRBV27, the J gene TRBJ2-1, with 8 positions matching TRBD1. Germline values: CDR1 MNHEY, CDR2 SMNVEV (reference sequence). V lost 6 bases and J lost 5; bases outside the gene matches: 9. This CDR3 contains 15 residues. The CDR3 loop is CASSHGTGENNEQFF. CDR3 DNA sequence: TGTGCCAGCAGCCACGGGACAGGAGAGAACAATGAGCAGTTCTTC.

The count of this clone is one. V gene TRBV6-5 combines with J gene TRBJ2-3; no clear D gene. Germline assignment: CDR1 MNHEY and CDR2 SVGAGI. Trimming cost V 8 bases and J 4 bases, with 13 bases left between them. The CDR3 loop spans 13 amino acids. CDR3 nucleotide sequence: TGTGCCAGCCGCGTATCCTGGGCAGATACGCAGTATTTT. The encoded protein is CASRVSWADTQYF.

The chain joins TRBV5-3 to TRBJ2-7; possibly TRBD1 for D (6 bases). TRBV5-3 is an ORF; its function is uncertain. CDR3 size: 16 residues. The V and J ends lost 1 base and 7 bases respectively, with 21 bases between them. The CDR3 DNA is TGTGCCAGAAGCTTGCCATGGACAGAACTTCGAGGGGAGCAGTACTTC. This encodes CARSLPWTELRGEQYF.